The 28 T cell receptor beta chains given below trace back to one sample, sequenced in a study of T cell repertoires in cytomegalovirus infection. TCRdb re-called the reads with MiXCR, one entry per CDR3 protein. Here the sample spans around 630,000 distinct CDR3 sequences, roughly 26% being singletons. Source material: CD8+ T cells from PBMCs. The receptor set was obtained from a human donor in good health (CMV status not recorded). Some clones in this sample may be carry-over from other donors' samples.

This clonotype was seen only once. The rearrangement links TRBV6-2 or TRBV6-3 to TRBJ1-5; D gene ambiguous. Germline V gene data show CDR1 as MNHEY and CDR2 as SVGEGT. The CDR3 runs 13 residues. V lost 6 bases to trimming and J lost 6 bases, with 12 bases between them. DNA of the CDR3: TGTGCCAGCAGAACGGGGTTGATTCAGCCCCAGCATTTT. It is translated as CASRTGLIQPQHF.

This clonotype showed up just once. This chain connects TRBV6-2 or TRBV6-3 to TRBJ1-5; D not certain. The V end lost 6 bases, the J end lost 2 bases, and 14 bases lay between the germline ends. This CDR3 contains 15 residues. Per germline, CDR1 MNHEY and CDR2 SVGEGT. The CDR3: CASSLNLWGNQPQHF. The CDR3 bases are TGTGCCAGCAGCCTAAACCTTTGGGGCAATCAGCCCCAGCATTTT.

The V call is TRBV15, the J call TRBJ2-1; D is uncertain. Germline V gives CDR1 LNHNV, CDR2 YYDKDF (reference sequence). The CDR3 consists of 14 residues. V gave up 8 bases and J gave up 4 bases, with 15 bases separating them. In DNA form, the CDR3 reads TGTGCCACCGATATCCAGCCTGATTACAATGAGCAGTTCTTC. Its protein product is CATDIQPDYNEQFF.

The V call is TRBV24-1, the J call TRBJ2-1; 9 nucleotides line up with TRBD1. Germline CDR1 and CDR2: KGHDR and SFDVKD. The CDR3 contains 14 residues. V was clipped by 4 bases and J by 10 bases; unmatched bases: 7. In DNA, the CDR3 is TGTGCCACCAGTGACTCCAACAGGGGGCGCGAGCAGTTCTTC. This sequence encodes CATSDSNRGREQFF.

This clonotype was counted a few times. This chain connects TRBV28 to TRBJ1-6, with TRBD1 as a possible D gene (5 bases). V lost 7 bases, J lost 9 bases, and 16 bases lay in between. Germline V CDR1 and CDR2: MDHEN, SYDVKM. The CDR3 has 14 residues. CDR3 DNA sequence: TGTGCCAGCAACCTTTGGGGGGAAGGTTCACCCCTCCACTTT. Residues: CASNLWGEGSPLHF.

The sample holds one count of this clonotype. This chain links TRBV29-1 with TRBJ2-1, with D possibly TRBD2 on 7 matching bases. Germline CDR1 reads SQVTM; CDR2 reads ANQGSEA. The germline V and J ends were trimmed by 8 bases and 7 bases, with 21 bases remaining between them. The CDR3 consists of 14 residues. CDR3 protein: CSSRGRGKMNEQFF. The DNA for the CDR3 is TGCAGCTCACGAGGGAGGGGGAAAATGAATGAGCAGTTCTTC.

The rearrangement uses TRBV28 and TRBJ1-1; 10 bases align to TRBD1. Germline values: CDR1 MDHEN, CDR2 SYDVKM. This CDR3 has 16 amino acids. Germline trimming cut 6 bases from V and 3 bases from J; bases unmatched to any gene: 10. Here the CDR3 reads CASSKGTGVFYTEAFF. The DNA for the CDR3 is TGTGCCAGCAGCAAGGGGACAGGGGTATTTTACACTGAAGCTTTCTTT.

The V and J genes are TRBV10-2 and TRBJ1-5; D is undetermined. The V gene's germline CDR1 is WSHSY and CDR2 SAAADI. The CDR3 spans 14 residues. The V end was cut by 2 bases, the J end by 4 bases, with 9 bases between. The CDR3 protein is CASSEGGPNQPQHF. CDR3 sequence (DNA): TGCGCCAGCAGTGAGGGCGGTCCGAATCAGCCCCAGCATTTT.

The chain has TRBV11-3 and TRBJ2-2; D is perhaps TRBD2 (6 bases). V gave up 4 bases and J gave up 2 bases, with 14 bases separating them. Germline V gene lookup returns CDR1 SGHNT and CDR2 YENEEA. CDR3 length equals 16 residues. The CDR3: CASSSRGLPNTGELFF. CDR3 in DNA: TGTGCCAGCAGCTCACGTGGACTACCAAACACCGGGGAGCTGTTTTTT. The full variable domain, in which reference TRBV11-3 and TRBJ2-2 provide the parts outside the CDR3, is EAGVVQSPRYKIIEKKQPVAFWCNPISGHNTLYWYLQNLGQGPELLIRYENEEAVDDSQLPKDRFSAERLKGVDSTLKIQPAELGDSAVYLCASSSRGLPNTGELFFGEGSRLTVL.

This clonotype came up many times. The J gene is TRBJ2-7, the V gene TRBV7-6; TRBD1 aligns across 9 bases. Trimming at V came to 5 bases and at J to 6 bases, leaving 8 bases not matched to a gene. This CDR3 comprises 14 residues. The V gene's germline CDR1 is SGHVS and CDR2 FNYEAQ. The CDR3 nucleotides are TGTGCCAGCAGCCAGGGACAGGGATTGGGCGAGCAGTACGTC. Protein sequence: CASSQGQGLGEQYV.

This clonotype occurred a few times. This chain joins TRBV7-8 and TRBJ2-3; 7 bases fit TRBD2. The CDR3 covers 15 residues. Germline CDR1 SGHVS, CDR2 FQNEAQ. V lost 4 bases to trimming and J lost 4 bases; unmatched junction nucleotides: 8. The CDR3 here is CASSSAPGGADTQYF. CDR3 DNA: TGTGCCAGCAGCTCAGCGCCGGGGGGAGCAGATACGCAGTATTTT.

The rearrangement links TRBV6-5 to TRBJ1-4, with TRBD1 matching over 7 bases. Unmatched junction bases numbered 11, after V lost 2 bases and J lost 8 bases. Germline V gene lookup returns CDR1 MNHEY and CDR2 SVGAGI. The CDR3 covers 16 residues. This CDR3 is CASSYGQVSSLEKLFF. CDR3 coding DNA: TGTGCCAGCAGTTACGGACAGGTCTCTTCCCTCGAAAAACTGTTTTTT.

This clonotype was observed at least ten times. The chain has TRBV7-9 and TRBJ1-1; D is unresolved. V was pared by 3 bases and J by 8 bases, with 25 bases between. There are 17 residues in the CDR3. Germline CDR1 reads SEHNR; CDR2 reads FQNEAQ (reference sequence). CDR3: CASSFEPAPTGESEAFF. In DNA form, the CDR3 reads TGTGCCAGCAGCTTTGAACCGGCCCCGACGGGAGAGAGCGAAGCTTTCTTT.

V gene TRBV12-3 or TRBV12-4 combines with J gene TRBJ1-4; TRBD1 matches 8 bases. V shed 2 bases, J shed 7 bases, and the junction held 6 bases outside the gene matches. CDR3 size: 15 residues. The CDR3 spells CASSLRQGSGEKLFF. The CDR3 DNA follows: TGTGCCAGCAGTTTAAGACAGGGGAGTGGTGAAAAACTGTTTTTT.

The table lists this clonotype with many counts. The J gene is TRBJ1-1, the V gene TRBV7-6; the D is unclear. The V end was cut by 0 bases, the J end by 1 base, with 9 bases between. The CDR3 contains 15 residues. Germline V gene lookup returns CDR1 SGHVS and CDR2 FNYEAQ. CDR3 DNA sequence: TGTGCCAGCAGCTTAGCGCAAGGGAAGAACACTGAAGCTTTCTTT. Protein: CASSLAQGKNTEAFF.

Ten or more counts support this clonotype. The rearrangement links TRBV20-1 to TRBJ2-5, with 10 bases identical to TRBD2. Germline V gene sequence: CDR1 DFQATT, CDR2 SNEGSKA (reference sequence). CDR3 size: 16 residues. Germline trimming cut 1 base from V and 2 bases from J; bases unmatched to any gene: 7. CDR3 DNA sequence: TGCAGTGCTAGAGGAGGAGCGGGGGGGAGGCAAGAGACCCAGTACTTC. This codes for CSARGGAGGRQETQYF.

This chain uses TRBV7-6 with TRBJ2-5, with D perhaps matching TRBD1 (6 bases). The CDR3 loop spans 14 amino acids. V dropped 5 bases and J dropped 3 bases, with 13 bases sitting between them. Germline CDR1 reads SGHVS; CDR2 reads FNYEAQ. CDR3 bases: TGTGCCAGCAGCAAGTGGACAGTAGAAGAGACCCAGTACTTC. This gives the protein CASSKWTVEETQYF.

The rearrangement joins TRBV7-9 to TRBJ2-1; D possibly corresponds to TRBD2 (7 bases). Germline V gene lookup returns CDR1 SEHNR and CDR2 FQNEAQ (reference sequence). Trimming stripped 6 bases from V and 3 bases from J, with 18 bases between. The CDR3 length is 16 residues. CDR3 protein: CASSSPPGGLYNEQFF. The CDR3 region has the DNA TGTGCCAGCAGTTCCCCCCCGGGGGGCCTCTACAATGAGCAGTTCTTC.

The J gene is TRBJ2-1, the V gene TRBV29-1; D assignment may be TRBD1 or TRBD2 (5 bases each). Germline V gene lookup returns CDR1 SQVTM and CDR2 ANQGSEA. Trimming removed 7 bases from V and 9 bases from J, with 13 bases in between. The CDR3 spans 11 residues. CDR3 protein: CSAYQGPEQFF. CDR3 DNA: TGCAGCGCCTACCAGGGACCTGAGCAGTTCTTC.

This clonotype appeared a few times. The V gene is TRBV28, the J gene TRBJ2-1, with 10 bases identical to TRBD2. This CDR3 has 13 amino acids. Germline V gene lookup returns CDR1 MDHEN and CDR2 SYDVKM. V lost 5 bases and J lost 14; bases outside the gene matches: 9. The CDR3 DNA reads as TGTGCCAGCAGTATTTCTAGCGGGGGTGAAAAGTTCTTC. Residues: CASSISSGGEKFF.

On this clonotype itself: A much bigger clone sits one base away, suggesting this may be a read error. The chain has TRBV6-1 and TRBJ1-1; D not certain. V was cut by 4 bases and J by 0 bases, with 9 bases left in between. The CDR3 loop spans 14 amino acids. The germline V gene has CDR1 MNHNS and CDR2 SASEGT. The CDR3 region is CASSAAGMNTEAFF. The CDR3 bases are TGTGCCAGCAGTGCAGCGGGCATGAACACTGAAGCTTTCTTT.

This clonotype occurred many times. The V and J genes are TRBV7-6 and TRBJ2-5, with 7 bases fitting TRBD2. CDR1 is SGHVS and CDR2 is FNYEAQ in the germline V gene. Trimming cost V 6 bases and J 1 base; bases outside gene matches: 11. This CDR3 has 16 residues. DNA of the CDR3: TGTGCCAGCAGTCTAGGGGAGGGTCTTGGCCAAGAGACCCAGTACTTC. It encodes CASSLGEGLGQETQYF.

The chain uses TRBV7-8 and TRBJ2-1; D is perhaps TRBD2 (6 bases). CDR1 and CDR2 from the germline V gene are SGHVS and FQNEAQ. The CDR3 has 19 residues. V lost 0 bases, J lost 6 bases, and 24 bases lay in between. DNA of the CDR3: TGTGCCAGCAGCTTAGCGGGAGGAGGGTTAACCACGAGGTCCAATGAGCAGTTCTTC. It translates to CASSLAGGGLTTRSNEQFF.

In regard to this clonotype: A much larger clonotype is one base distant, so this may be a read error. V usage is TRBV7-2 and J usage is TRBJ1-5, with unresolved D. The ends were cut back, 5 bases at V and 3 bases at J, with 14 bases in the middle. The CDR3 covers 15 residues. CDR1 and CDR2 (germline): SGHTA, FQGNSA. CDR3 region: CASSPLDGNNQPQHF. The CDR3 nucleotides read TGTGCCAGCAGCCCCCTTGACGGGAACAATCAGCCCCAGCATTTT.

The chain couples TRBV6-1 to TRBJ1-1; tentatively, D is TRBD1 (5 bases). The germline gives CDR1 MNHNS, CDR2 SASEGT. The CDR3 has 12 residues. The CDR3 sequence is CCLGAGFPEAFF. Here the CDR3 DNA reads TGTTGCCTTGGGGCGGGGTTCCCTGAAGCTTTCTTT.

The chain joins TRBV12-5 to TRBJ2-2, with D possibly TRBD2 on 5 matching bases. Trimming cost V 3 bases and J 0 bases, with 8 bases left between them. The CDR3 runs to 15 residues. In germline, CDR1 is LGHNT, CDR2 FRNRAP. CDR3 bases: TGTGCTAGTGGTTTTAAGGGAGCGAACACCGGGGAGCTGTTTTTT. It encodes CASGFKGANTGELFF.

V gene TRBV6-1 combines with J gene TRBJ1-5, with unresolved D. Germline V gene lookup returns CDR1 MNHNS and CDR2 SASEGT. The CDR3 has 14 amino acids. V was shortened by 6 bases and J by 4 bases, with 13 bases between the two germline ends. In nucleotides, the CDR3 is TGTGCCAGCAGGGAACGGCTAAATAATCAGCCCCAGCATTTT. Translation gives CASRERLNNQPQHF.

A few counts support this clonotype. This chain connects TRBV6-2 or TRBV6-3 to TRBJ2-1, with D possibly TRBD2 on 5 matching bases. The V end lost 3 bases, the J end lost 4 bases, and 16 bases lay between the germline ends. Germline V lookup: CDR1 MNHEY, CDR2 SVGEGT. The CDR3 contains 16 residues. CDR3 in DNA: TGTGCCAGCAGTTATCAGAGAGGGAAAGGTTACAATGAGCAGTTCTTC. It is translated as CASSYQRGKGYNEQFF.